The rows below give T cell receptor beta chains drawn from one sample of a study of early T cells in non-severe SARS-CoV-2 infection. TCRdb re-analysed the 5' RACE reads in MiXCR, keeping a single row per CDR3 protein. Altogether roughly 50,000 distinct CDR3 sequences are present, around 9.5% being singletons, with the ten largest covering roughly 8%. Source material: whole blood. These TCRs come from an adult who was a healthcare worker with PCR-confirmed SARS-CoV-2 infection or an uninfected control (not recorded which). Each CDR3 is given with its conserved first and last residue. A D gene is named only where the DNA matches it firmly. The listing skips clone size in some rows; elsewhere it reads once, few, many or a size class.

>NA|TRBJ2-1|few|TRBV19
CASKVGVFNEQFF
TGTGCCAGTAAGGTGGGAGTATTTAATGAGCAGTTCTTC
>NA|TRBJ2-5|many|TRBV28
CASSFMNYLQETQYF
TGTGCCAGCAGTTTTATGAACTACCTTCAAGAGACCCAGTACTTC
>TRBD1|TRBJ1-5|few|TRBV29-1
CSARDSNQPQHF
TGCAGCGCCCGGGACAGTAATCAGCCCCAGCATTTT
>TRBD2|TRBJ2-1|NA|TRBV11-3
CASSPRQGSGSYEQFF
TGTGCCAGCAGCCCTCGACAGGGTAGCGGGAGCTATGAGCAGTTCTTC
>NA|TRBJ1-1|many|TRBV29-1
CSVVPARGYNTEAFF
TGCAGCGTTGTTCCCGCCAGGGGTTACAACACTGAAGCTTTCTTT
>NA|TRBJ2-7|NA|TRBV12-3/TRBV12-4
CASSLSGYEQYF
TGTGCCAGCAGTTTATCGGGGTACGAGCAGTACTTC
>NA|TRBJ1-5|many|TRBV6-2/TRBV6-3
CASRSRSGSNQPQHF
TGTGCCAGCAGATCTAGGTCTGGCAGCAATCAGCCCCAGCATTTT
>NA|TRBJ2-1|NA|TRBV7-9
CASSLLVSGNEQFF
TGTGCCAGCAGCTTATTGGTTAGCGGCAATGAGCAGTTCTTC
>NA|TRBJ2-1|few|TRBV10-3
CAISGAGRKDEQFF
TGTGCCATCAGTGGGGCAGGGAGAAAGGATGAGCAGTTCTTC
>NA|TRBJ2-7|many|TRBV7-9
CASSLIPYEQYF
TGTGCCAGCAGCTTAATCCCGTACGAGCAGTACTTC
>NA|TRBJ2-3|NA|TRBV20-1
CSARDGGTQYF
TGCAGTGCGCGAGACGGGGGTACGCAGTATTTT
>TRBD1|TRBJ2-7|many|TRBV27
CASSKGQLWYEQYF
TGTGCCAGCAGCAAGGGACAGCTATGGTACGAGCAGTACTTC
>TRBD1|TRBJ1-1|NA|TRBV12-3/TRBV12-4
CASSGTGEAFF
TGTGCCAGCAGCGGGACAGGGGAAGCTTTCTTT
>TRBD1|TRBJ1-2|many|TRBV11-2
CASSSGQALYGYTF
TGTGCCAGCAGCTCAGGACAGGCCCTCTATGGCTACACCTTC
>NA|TRBJ1-1|few|TRBV6-5
CASSYLGTEAFF
TGTGCCAGCAGTTACTTAGGCACTGAAGCTTTCTTT
>NA|TRBJ2-7|few|TRBV28
CASSPYPGASYEQYF
TGTGCCAGCAGTCCTTACCCGGGGGCCTCCTACGAGCAGTACTTC
>NA|TRBJ2-7|few|TRBV28
CASSLTLQGQYF
TGTGCCAGCAGTTTAACGCTACAGGGGCAGTACTTC
>NA|TRBJ2-3|many|TRBV28
CASSYPDTQYF
TGTGCCAGCAGTTATCCAGATACGCAGTATTTT
>NA|TRBJ2-2|many|TRBV2
CASSGTNTGELFF
TGTGCCAGCAGTGGGACAAACACCGGGGAGCTGTTTTTT
>NA|TRBJ2-5|many|TRBV11-2
CASSPARSVETQYF
TGTGCCAGCAGCCCGGCCAGGAGCGTGGAGACCCAGTACTTC
>NA|TRBJ2-4|NA|TRBV20-1
CSARTGQDGQYF
TGCAGTGCAAGAACAGGACAAGACGGGCAGTACTTC
>NA|TRBJ2-1|few|TRBV29-1
CSASLSSTVHEQFF
TGCAGCGCGAGCTTGAGTTCGACTGTCCATGAGCAGTTCTTC
>NA|TRBJ1-4|NA|TRBV9
CASSVVLADRQGHATNEKLFF
TGTGCCAGCAGCGTAGTCCTAGCAGACCGCCAGGGCCACGCAACTAATGAAAAACTGTTTTTT
>TRBD1|TRBJ1-2|few|TRBV7-2
CASSWDRDYGYTF
TGTGCCAGCAGCTGGGACAGGGACTATGGCTACACCTTC